A selection of T cell receptor beta chains follows, all from one sample in a study of cytomegalovirus exposure and HLA in healthy donors. The assay was immunoSEQ multiplex PCR, and TCRdb's table has in-frame clones only and misses some. The sample shows roughly 98,000 clones, around 80% of them seen only once. The specimen sequenced was PBMCs. The origin of the receptors is a man younger than 30 in good health and CMV-seropositive. The CDR3 runs from the conserved cysteine through the conserved F or W. The D gene is left open where the match is weak. Clone size appears in some rows only: once, few, many, or a class for an expanded clone.

j_call d_call v_call clone_size cdr3_nt cdr3_aa
TRBJ1-2 - TRBV6-5 - TGTGCCAGCACCAAATCCACAGCTGATGGCTACACCTTC CASTKSTADGYTF
TRBJ1-4 - TRBV28 - TGTGCCAGCAGTTCAGGCGTCCCAACTAATGAAAAACTGTTTTTT CASSSGVPTNEKLFF
TRBJ1-2 - TRBV6-5 - TGTGCCAGCAGTCCGTCGACAGGATCTAACTATGGCTACACCTTC CASSPSTGSNYGYTF
TRBJ1-4 - TRBV5-1 - TGCGCCAGCAGCCGGGGGGGAGACCCAAATGAAAAACTGTTTTTT CASSRGGDPNEKLFF
TRBJ2-2 - TRBV10-2 - TGCGCCAGCAGTGAGTCTCTAACAGGGAACACCGGGGAGCTGTTTTTT CASSESLTGNTGELFF
TRBJ2-7 - TRBV5-6 - TGTGCCAGCAGCCCAGGGTGGGGCCCCTACGAGCAGTACTTC CASSPGWGPYEQYF
TRBJ1-1 TRBD1 TRBV18 once TGTGCCAGCTCACATCCCGGGACAGGGGGCGAGGCTGAAGCTTTCTTT CASSHPGTGGEAEAFF
TRBJ1-2 TRBD1 TRBV7-9 - TGTGCCAGCAGCTTAGGAGGGGGCGGCTATGGCTACACCTTC CASSLGGGGYGYTF
TRBJ2-7 - TRBV5-1 few TGCGCCAGCAGCTTGGTTGGCAACTACGAGCAGTACTTC CASSLVGNYEQYF
TRBJ2-7 TRBD1 TRBV18 - TGTGCCAGCTCACCACTCAGCGGGACAGGGTTCTACGAGCAGTACTTC CASSPLSGTGFYEQYF
TRBJ1-2 - TRBV2 - TGTGCCAGCATTCCGTCGCTCACCTCAGGGATGCGTGGCTACACCTTC CASIPSLTSGMRGYTF
TRBJ2-7 - TRBV19 - TGTGCCGTCAGGGGGGCCCGGGGAGAGCAGTACTTC CAVRGARGEQYF
TRBJ1-2 - TRBV30 - TGTGCCTGTCCGACAAATAACTATGGCTACACCTTC CACPTNNYGYTF
TRBJ2-2 - TRBV19 - TGTGCCAGTAGTATAGGGCCAGGGGAGCTGTTTTTT CASSIGPGELFF
TRBJ2-2 - TRBV10-3 few TGTGCCATCAGTGCCGATTTCCAGGAGGAGCTGTTTTTT CAISADFQEELFF
TRBJ2-7 TRBD1 TRBV5-1 - TGCGCCAGCAGCTTTTCCCGACAGGGCGAGGTTCAGTACTTC CASSFSRQGEVQYF
TRBJ1-2 TRBD1 TRBV7-9 - TGTGCCAGCAGCCCAAGACAGGGGAACTATGGCTACACCTTC CASSPRQGNYGYTF
TRBJ1-5 - TRBV4-1 - TGCGCCAGCAGCCAAGACCCCCCCGGGTCTAGCAATCAGCCCCAGCATTTT CASSQDPPGSSNQPQHF
TRBJ1-5 - TRBV2 - TGTGCCAGCAGTGAATACAGATGGGGGGTATATAGCAATCAGCCCCAGCATTTT CASSEYRWGVYSNQPQHF
TRBJ1-1 - TRBV19 few TGTGCCAGTAGTATTTGGGGGCAGAACACTGAAGCTTTCTTT CASSIWGQNTEAFF
TRBJ2-5 - TRBV30 - TGTGCCTGTGAACAGGGAGGGTGGGCCCAGTACTTC CACEQGGWAQYF
TRBJ2-5 TRBD2 TRBV6-1 - TGTGCCAGCAGTGGGGGTAGCGGGGGAACTCAAGAGACCCAGTACTTC CASSGGSGGTQETQYF
TRBJ1-5 - TRBV6-4 - TGTGCCAGCAGTGGCCTACTAGGGAATAGCAATCAGCCCCAGCATTTT CASSGLLGNSNQPQHF
TRBJ1-4 TRBD1 TRBV5-1 few TGCGCCAGCAGCATCTCGGGACAGTCCGCGGAAAAACTGTTTTTT CASSISGQSAEKLFF
TRBJ2-3 TRBD2 TRBV5-1 - TGCGCCAGCAGTCGACTAGCGGCCGGCACAGATACGCAGTATTTT CASSRLAAGTDTQYF
TRBJ1-5 TRBD1 TRBV30 - TGTGCCTGGAGTGTAGGACAGGGTGGTCAGCCCCAGCATTTT CAWSVGQGGQPQHF
TRBJ1-2 - TRBV6-1 - TGTGCCAGCAGTGAGGACAGTCCCTATGGCTACACCTTC CASSEDSPYGYTF
TRBJ1-1 TRBD1 TRBV5-1 - TGCGCCAGCTCCTACAAGGGACAGCACACTGAAGCTTTCTTT CASSYKGQHTEAFF
TRBJ2-6 - TRBV7-9 few TGTGCCAGCAGCTTTGGTGCGAGACATAGCTCTGGGGCCAACGTCCTGACTTTC CASSFGARHSSGANVLTF
TRBJ2-2 - TRBV7-8 - TGTGCCAGCAGCTTAAGGGAGGAGGGGAAGCTGTTTTTT CASSLREEGKLFF
TRBJ2-1 - TRBV11-2 few TGTGCCAGCAGCTTAGGCGACTACAATGAGCAGTTCTTC CASSLGDYNEQFF
TRBJ1-2 - TRBV5-1 - TGCGCCAGCAGCGTGAGTTGGTTTGAGGGATCCTCCTATGGCTACACCTTC CASSVSWFEGSSYGYTF
TRBJ1-1 - TRBV14 - TGTGCCAGCAGCCACCACGGGAGGGGCACCACTGAAGCTTTCTTT CASSHHGRGTTEAFF
TRBJ2-3 - TRBV5-1 - TGCGCCAGCAGCTCACTAGCAGGAGATACGCAGTATTTT CASSSLAGDTQYF
TRBJ2-3 TRBD2 TRBV10-2 - TGCGCCAGTAAACTAGCGGGGGGCAAGGATACGCAGTATTTT CASKLAGGKDTQYF
TRBJ2-1 TRBD2 TRBV5-1 - TGCGCCAGCAGCTTGTCTAGCGGGGCCTTCTACAATGAGCAGTTCTTC CASSLSSGAFYNEQFF
TRBJ1-6 - TRBV4-1 - TGCGCCAGCAGCCGACTAGTAGCCGCTGCACCCCTCCACTTT CASSRLVAAAPLHF
TRBJ2-7 TRBD2 TRBV7-2 - TGTGCCAGCAGCCTGAGGCCTAGCGGCCCCTACGAGCAGTACTTC CASSLRPSGPYEQYF
TRBJ2-1 - TRBV5-8 - TGTGCCAGCAGCTTGTTGATTCGGGGCGGGGACAATGAGCAGTTCTTC CASSLLIRGGDNEQFF
TRBJ2-5 TRBD1 TRBV30 - TGTGCCTGGAGTTCCGGACAGGGTAGAACCCAGTACTTC CAWSSGQGRTQYF
TRBJ2-2 TRBD2 TRBV10-3 few TGTGCCATCTCCGGGACTAGAGACACCGGGGAGCTGTTTTTT CAISGTRDTGELFF
TRBJ1-4 - TRBV18 few TGTGCCAGCTCACCACCGAATTTGCGAGACAGCCAAGGCGAAAAACTGTTTTTT CASSPPNLRDSQGEKLFF
TRBJ2-2 TRBD2 TRBV27 once TGTGCCAGCAGCCCCGGGACTAGCGGGGGCCTAGGTACCGGGGAGCTGTTTTTT CASSPGTSGGLGTGELFF
TRBJ2-2 - TRBV23-1 - TGCGCCAGCAGTCAATTGGGTGTTGAGGGAGCGGTCACCGGGGAGCTGTTTTTT CASSQLGVEGAVTGELFF
TRBJ2-3 - TRBV9 - TGTGCCAGCAGCCTGGACTGGGGAGATACGCAGTATTTT CASSLDWGDTQYF
TRBJ1-1 - TRBV6-1 - TGTGCCAGCAGGGAGGGAATTGGGTCTGCTGAAGCTTTCTTT CASREGIGSAEAFF
TRBJ1-5 TRBD1 TRBV7-9 once TGTGCCAGCAGCTCCCGGACAGGTCTCGGATTGTTGCATTTT CASSSRTGLGLLHF
TRBJ1-5 - TRBV27 - TGTGCCAGCAAAATTGTGGGGGCTAGCAATCAGCCCCAGCATTTT CASKIVGASNQPQHF
TRBJ1-4 - TRBV11-2 - TGTGCCAGCAGCTTAGCTGGGCAGGGCCGCACTAATGAAAAACTGTTTTTT CASSLAGQGRTNEKLFF
TRBJ1-1 TRBD1 TRBV18 - TGTGCCAGCTCACCTTGGGACAGTGAAGCTTTCTTT CASSPWDSEAFF